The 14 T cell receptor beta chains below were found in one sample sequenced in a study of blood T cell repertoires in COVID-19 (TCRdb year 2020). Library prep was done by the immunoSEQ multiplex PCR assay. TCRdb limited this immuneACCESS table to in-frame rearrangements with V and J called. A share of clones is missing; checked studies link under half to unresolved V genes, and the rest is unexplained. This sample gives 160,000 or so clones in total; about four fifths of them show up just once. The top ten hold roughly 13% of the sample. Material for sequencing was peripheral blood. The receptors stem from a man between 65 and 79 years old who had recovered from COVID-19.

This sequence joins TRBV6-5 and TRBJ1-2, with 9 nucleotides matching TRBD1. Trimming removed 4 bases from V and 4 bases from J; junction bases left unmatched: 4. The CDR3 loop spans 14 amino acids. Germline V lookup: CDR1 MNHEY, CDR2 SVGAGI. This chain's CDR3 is CASSSHRGLYGYTF. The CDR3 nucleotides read TGTGCCAGCAGTTCTCACAGGGGGCTCTATGGCTACACCTTC.

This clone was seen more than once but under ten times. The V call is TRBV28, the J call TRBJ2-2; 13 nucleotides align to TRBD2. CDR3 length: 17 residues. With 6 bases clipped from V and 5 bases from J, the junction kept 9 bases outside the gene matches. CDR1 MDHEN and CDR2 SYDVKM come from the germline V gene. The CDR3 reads CASRRGLAGVRTGELFF. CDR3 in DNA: TGTGCCAGCAGGCGAGGACTAGCGGGAGTCAGGACCGGGGAGCTGTTTTTT.

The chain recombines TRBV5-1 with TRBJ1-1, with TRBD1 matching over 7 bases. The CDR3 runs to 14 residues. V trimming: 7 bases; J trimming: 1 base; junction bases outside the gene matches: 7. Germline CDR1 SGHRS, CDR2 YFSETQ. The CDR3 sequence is CASRTGASNTEAFF. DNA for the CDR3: TGCGCCAGCCGCACAGGGGCTTCGAACACTGAAGCTTTCTTT.

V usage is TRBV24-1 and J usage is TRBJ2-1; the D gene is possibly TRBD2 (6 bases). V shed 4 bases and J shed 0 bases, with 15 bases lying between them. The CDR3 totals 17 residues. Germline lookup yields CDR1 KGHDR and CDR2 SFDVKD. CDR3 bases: TGTGCCACCAGTGACAACCTCGCGGAGGGCTCCTACAATGAGCAGTTCTTC. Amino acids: CATSDNLAEGSYNEQFF.

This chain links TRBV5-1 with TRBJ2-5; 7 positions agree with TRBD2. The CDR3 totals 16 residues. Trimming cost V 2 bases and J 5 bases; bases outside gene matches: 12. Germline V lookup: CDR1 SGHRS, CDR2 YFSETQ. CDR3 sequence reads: CASSFNLAGVGETQYF. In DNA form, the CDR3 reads TGCGCCAGCAGCTTTAATTTGGCGGGAGTAGGGGAGACCCAGTACTTC.

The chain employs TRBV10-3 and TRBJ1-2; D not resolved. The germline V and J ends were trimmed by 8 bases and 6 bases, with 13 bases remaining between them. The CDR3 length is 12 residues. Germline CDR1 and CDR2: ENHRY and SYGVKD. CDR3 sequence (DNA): TGTGCCATCGGTCGACCGGAGAATGGCTACACCTTC. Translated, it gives CAIGRPENGYTF.

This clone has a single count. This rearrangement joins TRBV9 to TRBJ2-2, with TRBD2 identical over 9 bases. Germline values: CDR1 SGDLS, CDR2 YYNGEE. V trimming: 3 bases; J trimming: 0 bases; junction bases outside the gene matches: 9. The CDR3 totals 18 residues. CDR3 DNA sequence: TGTGCCAGCAGCGCCTCGACTAGCGGCCTAACGAACACCGGGGAGCTGTTTTTT. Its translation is CASSASTSGLTNTGELFF.

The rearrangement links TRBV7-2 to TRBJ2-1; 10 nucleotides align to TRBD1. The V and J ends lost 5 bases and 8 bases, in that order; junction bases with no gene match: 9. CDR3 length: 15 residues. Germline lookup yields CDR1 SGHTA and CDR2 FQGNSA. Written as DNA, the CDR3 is TGTGCCAGCAGCGACCGGGACAGGGGTTTCCATGAGCAGTTCTTC. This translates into CASSDRDRGFHEQFF.

In DNA, the CDR3 is TGTGCCAGCGGGGGGGCCTCCTACAATGAGCAGTTCTTC. It translates to CASGGASYNEQFF. The chain links TRBV2 to TRBJ2-1; the D gene is possibly TRBD2 (7 bases). Germline V gives CDR1 SNHLY, CDR2 FYNNEI. Between the trimmed V and J ends, which lost 8 bases and 0 bases, there was a span of 8 bases. The CDR3 is 13 residues long.

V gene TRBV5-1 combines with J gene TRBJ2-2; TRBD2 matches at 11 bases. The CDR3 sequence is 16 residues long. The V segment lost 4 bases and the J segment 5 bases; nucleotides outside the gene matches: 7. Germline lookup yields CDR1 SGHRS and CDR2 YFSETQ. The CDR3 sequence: CASSQITSGSTGELFF. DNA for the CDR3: TGCGCCAGCAGCCAAATCACTAGCGGGAGTACCGGGGAGCTGTTTTTT. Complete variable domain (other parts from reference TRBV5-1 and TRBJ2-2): KAGVTQTPRYLIKTRGQQVTLSCSPISGHRSVSWYQQTPGQGLQFLFEYFSETQRNKGNFPGRFSGRQFSNSRSEMNVSTLELGDSALYLCASSQITSGSTGELFFGEGSRLTVL.

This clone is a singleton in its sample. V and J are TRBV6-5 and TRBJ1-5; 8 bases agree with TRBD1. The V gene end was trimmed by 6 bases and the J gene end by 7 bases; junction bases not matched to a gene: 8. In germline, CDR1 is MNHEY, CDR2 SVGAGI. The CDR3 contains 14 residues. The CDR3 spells CASRLGQGRQPQHF. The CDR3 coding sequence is TGTGCCAGCAGACTTGGACAGGGCAGGCAGCCCCAGCATTTT.

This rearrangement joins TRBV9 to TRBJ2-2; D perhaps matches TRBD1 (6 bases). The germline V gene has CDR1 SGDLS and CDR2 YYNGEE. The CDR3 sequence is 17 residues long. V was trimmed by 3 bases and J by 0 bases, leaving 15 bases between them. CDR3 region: CASSATPGTPNTGELFF. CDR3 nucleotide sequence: TGTGCCAGCAGCGCTACACCCGGGACACCGAACACCGGGGAGCTGTTTTTT.

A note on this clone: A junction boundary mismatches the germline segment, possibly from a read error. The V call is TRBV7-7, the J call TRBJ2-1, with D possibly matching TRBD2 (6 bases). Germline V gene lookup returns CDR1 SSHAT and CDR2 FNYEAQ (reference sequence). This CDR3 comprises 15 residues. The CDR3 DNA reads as TGTGCTAGCAGCTTAGAGTTCGCGGGACACAATGAGCAGTTCTTC. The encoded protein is CASSLEFAGHNEQFF.

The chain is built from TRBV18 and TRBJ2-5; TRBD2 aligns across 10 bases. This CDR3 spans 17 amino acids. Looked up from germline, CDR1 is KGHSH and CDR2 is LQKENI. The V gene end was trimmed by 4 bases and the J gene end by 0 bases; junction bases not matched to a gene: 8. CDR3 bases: TGTGCCAGCTCACTAGGGTCGACTAGCGGGCACCAAGAGACCCAGTACTTC. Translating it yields CASSLGSTSGHQETQYF.